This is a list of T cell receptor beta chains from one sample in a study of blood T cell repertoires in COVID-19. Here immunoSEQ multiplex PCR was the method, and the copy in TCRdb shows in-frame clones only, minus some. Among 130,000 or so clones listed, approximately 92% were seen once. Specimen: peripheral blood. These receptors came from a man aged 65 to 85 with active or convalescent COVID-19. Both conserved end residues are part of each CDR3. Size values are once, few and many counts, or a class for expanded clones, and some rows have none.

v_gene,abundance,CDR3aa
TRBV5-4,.,CASSLPRGVGRTDTQYF
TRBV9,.,CASSKQTSGRTDTQYF
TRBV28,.,CASRPRYYGYTF
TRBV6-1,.,CASSEILGRGHGYTF
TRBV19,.,CASSSTSEGLETQYF
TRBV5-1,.,CASSLELPNYGYTF
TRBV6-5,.,CASSSGQGAGETQYF
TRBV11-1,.,CASMALAGGLYNEQFF
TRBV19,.,CASSTAGTGKNEQYF
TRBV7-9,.,CASSLPPSTEAFF
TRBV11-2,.,CASSSYRDTGELFF
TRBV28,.,CASSPGFATNEKLFF
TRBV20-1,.,CSASWDREVYEQYF
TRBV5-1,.,CASRADGDSNQPQHF
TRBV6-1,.,CASSEGAGLVNEQFF
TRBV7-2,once,CASSTSGNNEQFF
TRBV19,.,CASSPGIYEQYF
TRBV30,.,CAWSRDRAYNEQFF
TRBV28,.,CASREQGTGNTIYF
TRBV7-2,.,CASSGGTTQTSEQYF
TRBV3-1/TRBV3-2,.,CASSLTGDGGYTF
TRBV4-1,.,CASSQTGQGREKLFF
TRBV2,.,CASRDSFTSYEQYF
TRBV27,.,CASSLAGTSEFEQYF
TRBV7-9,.,CASSYADYLSEQYF
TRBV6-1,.,CASSAIGFNSNQPQHF
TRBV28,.,CASGGSGANVLTF
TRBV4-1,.,CASSQDLASGMAF
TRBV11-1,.,CASSLLLYNEQFF
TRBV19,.,CASSLTDRYGYTF
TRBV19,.,CASWREPGELFF
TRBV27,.,CASSTSGRGSGELFF
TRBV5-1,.,CASSLTVWNTEAFF
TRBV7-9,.,CASSSDRAPYNEQFF
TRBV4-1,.,CASMPSVTPSSYNEQFF
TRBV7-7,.,CASTPGAPFQETQYF
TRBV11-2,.,CASSSQGRWAQETQYF
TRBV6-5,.,CASTTLAGTDTQYF
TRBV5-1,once,CASSFFSGGDETQYF
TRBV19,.,CASSIVVGSSYNEQFF
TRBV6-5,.,CASSPGASYEQYF
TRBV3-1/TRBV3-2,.,CASSQKRWGQGYEQYF
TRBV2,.,CASSEPRDRSGYTF
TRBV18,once,CASSPDRAAQFF
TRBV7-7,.,CASSLRDDTEAFF
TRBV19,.,CASSIEGRGSGSTDTQYF
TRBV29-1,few,CSVRDSNYGYTF
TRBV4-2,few,CASSQRDSISYEQYF
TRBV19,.,CASSRAGTSGPTGPAQFF
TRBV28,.,CASSLPGAGTGELFF